This T cell receptor beta chain was identified during a study of long-term antiretroviral therapy in people with HIV. Researchers report immunoSEQ v3.0 was run at survey level. The method was immunoSEQ multiplex PCR; TCRdb's version includes in-frame clones alone and lacks a portion of them. Of approximately 26,000 clones listed, approximately 90% were seen once; the top ten hold roughly 3.9%. Germline values: CDR1 MNHEY, CDR2 SMNVEV (reference sequence). The CDR3 length is 18 residues. Trimming cost V 3 bases and J 3 bases; bases outside gene matches: 15. The input for sequencing was unsorted PBMCs, taken 1.8 years after starting antiretroviral therapy. The rearrangement joins TRBV27 to TRBJ2-3; 7 positions match TRBD1. The clonotype comes from a woman younger than 30 with HIV. The CDR3 DNA reads TGTGCCAGCAGTTTTAATCCGCCCTACAGGGGTCGGACAGATACGCAGTATTTT. Amino acid sequence: CASSFNPPYRGRTDTQYF.